These 31 T cell receptor beta chains came from one sample sequenced in a study of regulatory T cells in long-lasting Graves disease. CDR3 regions were amplified by Arm-PCR using iRepertoire HTBI primers to build TCR beta libraries. Via MiXCR, TCRdb re-called the multiplex PCR reads, giving one row per CDR3 protein. The table records roughly 400,000 distinct CDR3 sequences, around 20% of them present only once. Time point indicated: persistent/refractory GD, antithyroid drugs over 5 years with positive TRAb. Extracted PBMC RNA gave rise to the TCR library. The source material was peripheral blood mononuclear cells (PBMCs), sampled when the disease was refractory, from a patient treated with antithyroid drugs. The receptors come from a female donor with Graves disease.

This clonotype showed up just a few times. This chain links TRBV7-9 with TRBJ1-2; D may be TRBD1 (6 bases). V dropped 5 bases and J dropped 7 bases, with 14 bases sitting between them. CDR1 and CDR2 from the germline V gene are SEHNR and FQNEAQ (reference sequence). There are 13 residues in the CDR3. CDR3 protein: CASSQQGTGGYTF. The CDR3 coding sequence is TGTGCCAGCAGCCAACAGGGAACAGGTGGCTACACCTTC.

This sequence joins TRBV7-9 and TRBJ2-2; D not resolved. V was trimmed by 5 bases and J by 6 bases, leaving 16 bases between them. This CDR3 is 15 amino acids long. Germline V gene sequence: CDR1 SEHNR, CDR2 FQNEAQ (reference sequence). DNA of the CDR3: TGTGCCAGCAGCCCCCCCTTGGTTCTTGCCGGGGAGCTGTTTTTT. It is translated as CASSPPLVLAGELFF.

This clonotype was counted ten times or more. This chain joins TRBV29-1 and TRBJ1-2, with a weak D call TRBD1 (5 bases). The CDR3 totals 11 residues. CDR1 SQVTM and CDR2 ANQGSEA come from the germline V gene. Trimming left V 3 bases short and J 6 bases short, with 8 bases between. The DNA for the CDR3 is TGCAGCGTTGAGGAGGGGAATGGCTACACCTTC. It specifies CSVEEGNGYTF.

In this sample, this clonotype turned up a few times. The V call is TRBV4-3, the J call TRBJ1-3, with D uncertain. The CDR3 consists of 13 residues. The V end was cut by 0 bases, the J end by 4 bases, with 4 bases between. Per germline, CDR1 LGHNA and CDR2 YSLEER. CDR3 in DNA: TGCGCCAGCAGCCAAGATAAAGGAAACACCATATATTTT. It specifies CASSQDKGNTIYF.

This chain uses TRBV6-5 with TRBJ2-5; D is perhaps TRBD1 (6 bases). The CDR3 has 17 amino acids. Germline V CDR1 and CDR2: MNHEY, SVGAGI. Deletions cut 0 bases from V and 7 bases from J, with 21 bases between. CDR3 region: CASSYSADSPAGGTQYF. The DNA for the CDR3 is TGTGCCAGCAGTTACTCGGCGGACAGTCCCGCGGGCGGGACCCAGTACTTC.

This clonotype was seen a single time. J is TRBJ2-3 and V is TRBV12-3 or TRBV12-4, with D perhaps TRBD2 (6 bases). Trimming cost V 2 bases and J 1 base, with 7 bases left between them. The CDR3 has 14 residues. CDR3 in DNA: TGTGCCAGCAGTTTATCTAGCGGCACAGATACGCAGTATTTT. Its translation is CASSLSSGTDTQYF.

The sample holds a few counts of this clonotype. The V gene is TRBV30, the J gene TRBJ1-2; a possible D gene is TRBD1 (5 bases). This CDR3 is built from 13 residues. V was trimmed by 0 bases and J by 5 bases, leaving 10 bases between them. The germline V gene has CDR1 GTSNPN and CDR2 SVGIG (reference sequence). The CDR3 DNA follows: TGTGCCTGGAGTGTATTCGGGGGATATGGCTACACCTTC. It encodes CAWSVFGGYGYTF. Combining the CDR3 with reference TRBV30 and TRBJ1-2 gives the whole variable domain SQTIHQWPATLVQPVGSPLSLECTVEGTSNPNLYWYRQAAGRGLQLLFYSVGIGQISSEVPQNLSASRPQDRQFILSSKKLLLSDSGFYLCAWSVFGGYGYTFGSGTRLTVV.

This clonotype came up many times. CDR3 sequence: CSARAFQEETQYF. The CDR3 coding sequence is TGCAGTGCTAGAGCGTTTCAGGAAGAGACCCAGTACTTC. The V call is TRBV20-1, the J call TRBJ2-5, with D unclear. The CDR3 runs 13 residues. With 1 base removed from V and 3 bases from J, the gap between germline ends came to 9 bases. The germline V gene encodes CDR1 DFQATT and CDR2 SNEGSKA (reference sequence).

The rearrangement links TRBV7-2 to TRBJ1-1; D is unresolved. Trimming cost V 5 bases and J 0 bases, with 13 bases left between them. This CDR3 comprises 15 residues. Germline CDR1 is SGHTA and CDR2 is FQGNSA. CDR3 coding DNA: TGTGCCAGCAGCATCTCCCACCCAATGAACACTGAAGCTTTCTTT. Amino acid sequence: CASSISHPMNTEAFF.

This clonotype has ten or more counts. The chain couples TRBV29-1 to TRBJ1-2; possibly TRBD1 for D (5 bases). Germline CDR1 reads SQVTM; CDR2 reads ANQGSEA. The CDR3 is made up of 11 amino acids. V lost 4 bases and J 4 bases, leaving 7 bases between the germline ends. As DNA, the CDR3 is TGCAGCGTTGGGGACTCCTATGGCTACACCTTC. It translates to CSVGDSYGYTF.

In its sample, this clonotype was seen many times. CDR3 residues: CASSPLEGVGELFF. In DNA, the CDR3 is TGTGCCAGCAGTCCCCTAGAGGGAGTAGGGGAGCTGTTTTTT. V usage is TRBV28 and J usage is TRBJ2-2, with D possibly matching TRBD2 (5 bases). Germline loops: CDR1 MDHEN, CDR2 SYDVKM. V shed 5 bases and J shed 8 bases, with 15 bases lying between them. This CDR3 has 14 residues.

The V call is TRBV29-1, the J call TRBJ2-3; 7 positions agree with TRBD2. There are 14 residues in the CDR3. The germline V gene encodes CDR1 SQVTM and CDR2 ANQGSEA. V dropped 3 bases and J dropped 1; count of bases not matched to a gene: 4. CDR3 nucleotides: TGCAGCGTTGATAAGCGGGGACGCACAGATACGCAGTATTTT. It encodes CSVDKRGRTDTQYF.

This clonotype was seen at least ten times. V usage is TRBV12-3 or TRBV12-4 and J usage is TRBJ1-2; D remains ambiguous. Trimming left V 6 bases short and J 2 bases short, with 19 bases between. CDR3 length: 16 residues. The CDR3 DNA reads as TGTGCCAGCAGCCGTCAAATAACGTCGAGAAACTATGGCTACACCTTC. Translating gives CASSRQITSRNYGYTF.

The chain has TRBV9 and TRBJ1-1; tentatively, D is TRBD1 (5 bases). Trimming left V 0 bases short and J 7 bases short, with 16 bases between. The CDR3 is 15 residues long. The germline CDR1 and CDR2 sequences are SGDLS and YYNGEE. Written as DNA, the CDR3 is TGTGCCAGCAGCGTAGGAGGGTTTCGGGGGGATGAAGCTTTCTTT. Its translation is CASSVGGFRGDEAFF.

This clonotype was found many times. The rearrangement uses TRBV20-1 and TRBJ1-6; 7 positions match TRBD1. The germline gives CDR1 DFQATT, CDR2 SNEGSKA (reference sequence). The CDR3 runs to 14 residues. V lost 0 bases to trimming and J lost 5 bases; unmatched junction nucleotides: 1. The CDR3 sequence: CSAREGTDNSPLHF. CDR3 nucleotides: TGCAGTGCTAGAGAGGGGACAGATAATTCACCCCTCCACTTT.

V usage is TRBV25-1 and J usage is TRBJ1-2; D unresolved. The CDR3 sequence is 15 residues long. The ends were cut back, 1 base at V and 2 bases at J, with 11 bases in the middle. CDR1 MGHDK and CDR2 SYGVNS come from the germline V gene. The CDR3 loop is CASSESGWGNYGYTF. The CDR3, as DNA: TGTGCCAGCAGTGAATCGGGGTGGGGAAACTATGGCTACACCTTC.

This clonotype was seen ten or more times. The chain uses TRBV6-2 or TRBV6-3 and TRBJ1-1; 10 bases are a match to TRBD1. The germline CDR1 and CDR2 sequences are MNHEY and SVGEGT. The CDR3 is 17 residues long. The V gene end was trimmed by 6 bases and the J gene end by 1 base; junction bases not matched to a gene: 11. CDR3 loop: CASRRRDRGLPNTEAFF. Written as DNA, the CDR3 is TGTGCCAGCAGAAGACGGGACAGGGGCCTCCCGAACACTGAAGCTTTCTTT.

This clonotype was observed many times. V is TRBV2 and J is TRBJ2-5, with 13 positions matching TRBD2. This CDR3 is built from 15 residues. The J segment lost 5 bases and the V segment lost 6 bases, leaving 6 bases of the junction unmatched. In germline, CDR1 is SNHLY, CDR2 FYNNEI. This CDR3 reads CASRGLAGEGETQYF. CDR3 DNA: TGTGCCAGCAGAGGACTAGCGGGAGAGGGGGAGACCCAGTACTTC.

Only a few counts were recorded for this clonotype. The chain has TRBV11-2 and TRBJ2-5; D gene unclear. V lost 2 bases and J 3 bases, leaving 13 bases between the germline ends. The CDR3 runs 15 residues. The germline CDR1 and CDR2 sequences are SGHAT and FQNNGV. The CDR3 sequence is CASSLTTGPEETQYF. The CDR3, as DNA: TGTGCCAGCAGCTTAACGACTGGCCCCGAAGAGACCCAGTACTTC.

This clonotype has a count of ten or more. The chain uses TRBV10-3 and TRBJ2-7; 9 bases agree with TRBD1. The V gene end was trimmed by 6 bases and the J gene end by 4 bases; junction bases not matched to a gene: 7. This CDR3 is built from 14 residues. In germline, CDR1 is ENHRY, CDR2 SYGVKD. CDR3 DNA sequence: TGTGCCATCAGCCGCGACAGGGGGAATTACGAGCAGTACTTC. It translates to CAISRDRGNYEQYF.

This clonotype was picked up many times. The V and J genes are TRBV28 and TRBJ1-5, with 9 bases that match TRBD1. There are 15 residues in the CDR3. V gave up 5 bases and J gave up 6 bases; unmatched junction bases: 8. Germline V gene data show CDR1 as MDHEN and CDR2 as SYDVKM. Here the CDR3 reads CASSKQGAGGQPQHF. The DNA of the CDR3 is TGTGCCAGCAGTAAACAGGGGGCTGGTGGTCAGCCCCAGCATTTT.

This clonotype was found many times. The chain links TRBV28 to TRBJ2-5; 8 bases match TRBD2. Germline V CDR1 and CDR2: MDHEN, SYDVKM. There are 15 residues in the CDR3. The V segment lost 6 bases and the J segment 4 bases; nucleotides outside the gene matches: 10. The CDR3 nucleotides are TGTGCCAGCAGCCGGGGGGCGGGAGGTTCAGAGACCCAGTACTTC. Its translation is CASSRGAGGSETQYF.

About this clonotype: The junction shows a germline mismatch at one end, possibly a read error. CDR3 nucleotides: TGCAGTGCCAGAGACACAACCGGGGAGCTGTTTTTT. Its protein is CSARDTTGELFF. The genes are TRBV20-1 and TRBJ2-2; no firm D call. The CDR3 has 12 residues. Germline CDR1 is DFQATT and CDR2 is SNEGSKA (reference sequence).

J is TRBJ1-1 and V is TRBV25-1, with 8 bases identical to TRBD1. V was pared by 3 bases and J by 3 bases, with 15 bases of the junction left unmatched. Germline lookup yields CDR1 MGHDK and CDR2 SYGVNS. This CDR3 comprises 18 residues. The CDR3 spells CASSDGYRGSSFHTEAFF. The CDR3, as DNA: TGTGCCAGCAGTGACGGGTACAGGGGGTCTTCTTTTCACACTGAAGCTTTCTTT. Together with reference TRBV25-1 and TRBJ1-1, the CDR3 gives the full variable domain: EADIYQTPRYLVIGTGKKITLECSQTMGHDKMYWYQQDPGMELHLIHYSYGVNSTEKGDLSSESTVSRIRTEHFPLTLESARPSHTSQYLCASSDGYRGSSFHTEAFFGQGTRLTVV.

This clonotype was seen a handful of times. The genes are TRBV20-1 and TRBJ2-7; tentative D call: TRBD2 (5 bases). The V and J ends lost 6 bases and 6 bases respectively, with 21 bases between them. This CDR3 region has 14 residues. CDR1 is DFQATT and CDR2 is SNEGSKA in the germline V gene (reference sequence). DNA of the CDR3: TGCAGTGCAGGGATTACCGGGAATTACGGCGAGCAGTACTTC. Encoded protein: CSAGITGNYGEQYF.

This clonotype was seen a single time. The chain combines TRBV30 with TRBJ2-3; no firm D call. The V end was cut by 1 base, the J end by 6 bases, with 5 bases between. The germline V gene encodes CDR1 GTSNPN and CDR2 SVGIG (reference sequence). This CDR3 spans 11 amino acids. CDR3 in amino acids: CAWSARDTQYF. The CDR3 DNA follows: TGTGCCTGGAGTGCGAGGGATACGCAGTATTTT.

The rearrangement joins TRBV7-9 to TRBJ2-7; 9 bases match TRBD2. The junction had 4 bases not matched to a gene; V was cut back by 5 bases and J by 2 bases. The germline V gene encodes CDR1 SEHNR and CDR2 FQNEAQ (reference sequence). The CDR3 runs 14 residues. The CDR3 protein is CASSTLAGAYEQYF. In nucleotides, the CDR3 is TGTGCCAGCAGCACATTAGCGGGAGCCTACGAGCAGTACTTC.

The genes are TRBV4-3 and TRBJ2-2; D call uncertain. CDR1 LGHNA and CDR2 YSLEER come from the germline V gene. Trimming took off 1 base at V and 0 bases at J, with 6 bases between the two ends. The CDR3 is 15 amino acids. DNA for the CDR3: TGCGCCAGCAGCCAAGGGCGCACGAACACCGGGGAGCTGTTTTTT. As protein: CASSQGRTNTGELFF.

This clonotype turned up a few times. The chain combines TRBV6-5 with TRBJ1-6, with D possibly TRBD1 on 5 matching bases. The CDR3 is 17 residues long. Deletions cut 1 base from V and 8 bases from J, with 18 bases between. Germline values: CDR1 MNHEY, CDR2 SVGAGI. CDR3 sequence: CASSYFTQAVAHSPLHF. In DNA, the CDR3 is TGTGCCAGCAGTTACTTTACACAGGCGGTCGCCCATTCACCCCTCCACTTT.

This clonotype was counted only a few times. The rearrangement links TRBV5-1 to TRBJ1-4; D possibly corresponds to TRBD1 (5 bases). Trimming took 4 bases from V and 7 from J, leaving 20 bases between them. This CDR3 contains 16 residues. The V gene's germline CDR1 is SGHRS and CDR2 YFSETQ. Here the CDR3 DNA reads TGCGCCAGCAGCCCTGGTTTGAGCAGGGCTACTGAAAAACTGTTTTTT. This codes for CASSPGLSRATEKLFF. The full variable domain, completed using reference TRBV5-1 and TRBJ1-4, is KAGVTQTPRYLIKTRGQQVTLSCSPISGHRSVSWYQQTPGQGLQFLFEYFSETQRNKGNFPGRFSGRQFSNSRSEMNVSTLELGDSALYLCASSPGLSRATEKLFFGSGTQLSVL.

The chain joins TRBV3-1 to TRBJ2-5, with 10 bases identical to TRBD2. After removal of 3 bases from V and 5 bases from J, the junction contained 9 bases not matched to a gene. Germline loops: CDR1 LGHDT, CDR2 YNNKEL (reference sequence). The CDR3 sequence is 16 residues long. The CDR3 DNA reads as TGTGCCAGCAGCCAGTCAAGCGGGGGGGGTCAGGAGACCCAGTACTTC. Translating it yields CASSQSSGGGQETQYF.